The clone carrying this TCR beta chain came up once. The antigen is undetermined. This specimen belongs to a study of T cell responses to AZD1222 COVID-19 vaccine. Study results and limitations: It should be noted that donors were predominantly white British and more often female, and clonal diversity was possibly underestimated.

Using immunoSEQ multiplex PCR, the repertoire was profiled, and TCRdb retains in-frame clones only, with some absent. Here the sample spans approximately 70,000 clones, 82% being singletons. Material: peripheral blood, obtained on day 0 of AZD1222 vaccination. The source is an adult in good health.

CDR3: CASSLIGAGGELFF. CDR3 bases: TGTGCCAGCAGCTTGATAGGGGCCGGCGGGGAGCTGTTTTTT. The rearrangement links TRBV5-6 to TRBJ2-2; D may be TRBD1 (5 bases). The CDR3 runs 14 residues. The V end lost 1 base, the J end lost 7 bases, and 11 bases lay between the germline ends. Germline values: CDR1 SGHDT, CDR2 YYEEEE.